The TCR beta chain under discussion was sequenced for a study of human T cells and chemical hapten exposure. Across the study: The patch tests put 0.01% DPC on the skin of the upper back and were read 6 days later. Study results and limitations: Sensitization with DPC brought no change to TCRs above 1 in 1000 in frequency.

TCRdb analysed the RACE reads with MiXCR anew, one entry per CDR3 protein. The data show around 380,000 distinct CDR3 sequences, with roughly 4.8% seen just once and approximately 2.1% held by the top ten. Time point meaning: patch test 1, 2 weeks after DPC sensitization. Stated treatment: therapeutic diphenylcyclopropenone sensitization with weekly scalp DPC. This clonotype has a count of ten or more. Its cognate antigen is unknown. The material was whole blood, obtained in connection with sensitization to the hapten diphenylcyclopropenone (DPC). This clonotype originated in a woman aged 45-59 years with alopecia areata. Some clones in this sample may be carry-over from other donors' samples.

The CDR3 spells CASSQDDGFNQPQHF. CDR3 DNA sequence: TGTGCCAGCAGCCAAGATGACGGCTTCAATCAGCCCCAGCATTTT. This chain connects TRBV3-1 to TRBJ1-5; no clear D gene. The germline V gene has CDR1 LGHDT and CDR2 YNNKEL (reference sequence). The CDR3 sequence is 15 residues long. V was trimmed by 0 bases and J by 3 bases, leaving 9 bases between them.